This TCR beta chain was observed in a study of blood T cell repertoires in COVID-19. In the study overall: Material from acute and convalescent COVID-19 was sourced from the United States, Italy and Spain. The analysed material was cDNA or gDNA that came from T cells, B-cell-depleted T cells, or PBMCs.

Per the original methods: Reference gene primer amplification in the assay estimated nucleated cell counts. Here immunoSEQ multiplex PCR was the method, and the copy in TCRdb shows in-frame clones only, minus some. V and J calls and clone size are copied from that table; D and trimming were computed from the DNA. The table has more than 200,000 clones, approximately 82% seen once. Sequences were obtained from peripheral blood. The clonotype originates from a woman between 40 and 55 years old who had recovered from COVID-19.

The CDR3 protein is CSVASSTWTEAFF. The DNA for the CDR3 is TGCAGCGTTGCCTCAAGTACTTGGACTGAAGCTTTCTTT. The chain has TRBV29-1 and TRBJ1-1; D is unclear. The V gene's germline CDR1 is SQVTM and CDR2 ANQGSEA. Trimming cost V 4 bases and J 5 bases, with 14 bases left between them. The CDR3 runs to 13 residues.